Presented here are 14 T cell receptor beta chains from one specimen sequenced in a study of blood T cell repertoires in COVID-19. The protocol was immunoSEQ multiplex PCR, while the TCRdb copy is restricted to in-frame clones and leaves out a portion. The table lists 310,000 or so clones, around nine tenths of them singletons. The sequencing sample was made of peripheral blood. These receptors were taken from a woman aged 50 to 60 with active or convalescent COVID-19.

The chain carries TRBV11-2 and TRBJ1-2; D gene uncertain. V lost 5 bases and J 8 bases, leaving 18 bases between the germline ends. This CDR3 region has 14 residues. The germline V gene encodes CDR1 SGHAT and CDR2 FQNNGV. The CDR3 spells CASSPASVPWGYTF. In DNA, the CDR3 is TGTGCCAGCAGCCCTGCCTCGGTCCCTTGGGGCTACACCTTC. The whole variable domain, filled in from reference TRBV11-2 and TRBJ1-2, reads EAGVAQSPRYKIIEKRQSVAFWCNPISGHATLYWYQQILGQGPKLLIQFQNNGVVDDSQLPKDRFSAERLKGVDSTLKIQPAKLEDSAVYLCASSPASVPWGYTFGSGTRLTVV.

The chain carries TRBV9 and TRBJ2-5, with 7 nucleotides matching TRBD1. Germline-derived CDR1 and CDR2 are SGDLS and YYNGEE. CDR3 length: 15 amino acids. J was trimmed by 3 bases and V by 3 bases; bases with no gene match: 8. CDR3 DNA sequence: TGTGCCAGCAGCGGGACCGGGACAGTAAAAGAGACCCAGTACTTC. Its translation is CASSGTGTVKETQYF.

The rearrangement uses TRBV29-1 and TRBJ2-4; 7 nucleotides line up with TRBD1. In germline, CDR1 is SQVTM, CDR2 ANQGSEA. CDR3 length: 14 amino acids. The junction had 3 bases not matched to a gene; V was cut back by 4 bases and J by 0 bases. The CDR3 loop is CSVADRVAKNIQYF. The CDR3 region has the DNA TGCAGCGTTGCCGACAGGGTAGCCAAAAACATTCAGTACTTC. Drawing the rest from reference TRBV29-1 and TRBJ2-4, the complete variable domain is SAVISQKPSRDICQRGTSLTIQCQVDSQVTMMFWYRQQPGQSLTLIATANQGSEATYESGFVIDKFPISRPNLTFSTLTVSNMSPEDSSIYLCSVADRVAKNIQYFGAGTRLSVL.

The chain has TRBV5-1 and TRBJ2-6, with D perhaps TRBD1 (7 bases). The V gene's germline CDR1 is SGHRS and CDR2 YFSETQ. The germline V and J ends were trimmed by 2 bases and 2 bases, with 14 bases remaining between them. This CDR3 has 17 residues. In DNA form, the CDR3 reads TGCGCCAGCAGCTTCGGAGGGACAGCCCCTGGGGCCAACGTCCTGACTTTC. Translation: CASSFGGTAPGANVLTF.

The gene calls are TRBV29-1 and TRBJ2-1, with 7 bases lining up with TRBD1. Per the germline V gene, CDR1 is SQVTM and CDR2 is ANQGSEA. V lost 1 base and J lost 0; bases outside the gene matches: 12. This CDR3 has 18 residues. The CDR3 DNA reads TGCAGCGTTGAAGGACAGGGAGCCACGAAGGGCTCCTACAATGAGCAGTTCTTC. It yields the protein CSVEGQGATKGSYNEQFF.

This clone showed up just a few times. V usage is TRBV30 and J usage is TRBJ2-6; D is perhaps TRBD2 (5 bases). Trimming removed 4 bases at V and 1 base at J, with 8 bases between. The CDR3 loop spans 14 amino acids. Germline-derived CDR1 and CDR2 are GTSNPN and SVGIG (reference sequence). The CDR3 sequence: CAWTEGSGANVLTF. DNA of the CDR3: TGTGCCTGGACCGAGGGTTCTGGGGCCAACGTCCTGACTTTC.

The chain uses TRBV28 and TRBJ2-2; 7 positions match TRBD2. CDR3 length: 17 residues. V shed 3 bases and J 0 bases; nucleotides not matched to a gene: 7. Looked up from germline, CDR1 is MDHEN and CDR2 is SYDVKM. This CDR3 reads CASSLPPGGANTGELFF. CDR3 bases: TGTGCCAGCAGTTTGCCCCCTGGGGGGGCGAACACCGGGGAGCTGTTTTTT.

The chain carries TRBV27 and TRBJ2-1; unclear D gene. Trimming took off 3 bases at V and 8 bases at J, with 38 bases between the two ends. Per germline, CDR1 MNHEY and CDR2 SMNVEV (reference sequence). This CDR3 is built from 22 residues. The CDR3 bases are TGTGCCAGCAGTTTTTATCGCACGTCTTCTCCCTCCTATGCGGTGGGTATCCATGAGCAGTTCTTC. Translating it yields CASSFYRTSSPSYAVGIHEQFF.

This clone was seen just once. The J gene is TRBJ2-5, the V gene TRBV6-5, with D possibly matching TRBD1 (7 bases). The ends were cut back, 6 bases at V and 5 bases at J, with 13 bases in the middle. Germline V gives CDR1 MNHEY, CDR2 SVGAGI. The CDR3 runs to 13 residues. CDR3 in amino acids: CASSRGVQETQYF. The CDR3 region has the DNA TGTGCCAGCAGCAGGGGGGTACAGGAGACCCAGTACTTC.

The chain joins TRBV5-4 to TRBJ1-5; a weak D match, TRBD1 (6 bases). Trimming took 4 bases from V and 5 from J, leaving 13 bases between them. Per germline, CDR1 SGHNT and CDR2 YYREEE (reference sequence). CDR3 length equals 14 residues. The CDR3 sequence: CASSRGGHDQPQHF. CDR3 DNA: TGTGCCAGCAGCCGGGGGGGGCATGATCAGCCCCAGCATTTT.

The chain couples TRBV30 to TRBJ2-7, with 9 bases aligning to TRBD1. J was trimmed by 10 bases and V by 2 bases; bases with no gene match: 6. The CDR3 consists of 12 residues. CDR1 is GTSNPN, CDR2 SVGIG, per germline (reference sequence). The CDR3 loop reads CAWSTTGGFQYF. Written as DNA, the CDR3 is TGTGCCTGGAGTACGACAGGGGGGTTTCAGTACTTC.

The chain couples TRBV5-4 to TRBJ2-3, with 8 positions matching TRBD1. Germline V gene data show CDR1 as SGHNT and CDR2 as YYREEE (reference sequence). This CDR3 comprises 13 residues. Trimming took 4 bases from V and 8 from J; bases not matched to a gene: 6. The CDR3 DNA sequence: TGTGCCAGCAGCCTCCAGGGGGCGGTTACGCAGTATTTT. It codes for CASSLQGAVTQYF.

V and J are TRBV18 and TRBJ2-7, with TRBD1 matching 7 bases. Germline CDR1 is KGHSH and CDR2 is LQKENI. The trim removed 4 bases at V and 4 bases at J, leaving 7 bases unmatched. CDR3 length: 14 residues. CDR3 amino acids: CASSLRDSAYEQYF. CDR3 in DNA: TGTGCCAGCTCACTCCGGGACAGTGCGTACGAGCAGTACTTC.

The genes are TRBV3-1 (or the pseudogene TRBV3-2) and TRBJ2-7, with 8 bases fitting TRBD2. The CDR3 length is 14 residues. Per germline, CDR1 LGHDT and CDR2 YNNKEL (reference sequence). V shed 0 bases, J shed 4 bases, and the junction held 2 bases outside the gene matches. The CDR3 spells CASSQDGRAYEQYF. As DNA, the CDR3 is TGTGCCAGCAGCCAAGACGGGAGGGCGTACGAGCAGTACTTC.